The sequence of this T cell receptor beta chain was determined in a study of blood T cell repertoires in COVID-19 (dated by TCRdb to about 2020). Context from the whole study: Collaborator samples came from the United States, Italy and Spain and covered acute and convalescent phases of COVID-19. The material from the prospective study consisted of cDNA or gDNA derived from T cells, B-cell-depleted T cells, or PBMCs. The repertoires were released in a freely available public database intended as a resource for research on the immune response to SARS-CoV-2. Subjects who had been exposed to COVID-19, were actively infected with it, or had recovered from it provided the deeply sampled blood TCRbeta repertoires that made up the dataset. Where available, HLA class I and class II types were taken from metadata supplied by the sample provider and were not determined by assay-based typing. Samples came from the ongoing ImmuneRACE study (first 160 participants) plus 1,254 subjects from 6 global collaborators. Nearly every sample came with metadata listing a de-identified subject ID, COVID-19 status, age in years and sex. What the research found in general, with its limitations: How much clinical and demographic metadata was included differed by source and by participant, and the metadata was provided uncurated.

TCRbeta CDR3 regions were amplified from genomic DNA using the immunoSEQ Assay, a bias-controlled multiplex PCR. The authors' analysis ran thus. The number of nucleated cells in each sample was estimated from the amplification of reference gene primers within the assay. Sequence reads were collapsed and filtered to measure the absolute abundance of every unique TCRbeta CDR3 rearrangement. For each sample, productive Simpson clonality was calculated as the square root of Simpson's diversity index across productive rearrangements. TCRdb obtained this table from immuneACCESS and retained in-frame rearrangements with V and J assigned. These tables miss some clones; where compared with another copy, unresolved V genes account for less than half of the shortfall, and the remainder is unexplained. V, J and clone size are taken as reported in that table, and D and trimming were inferred from the DNA itself. Here the sample has about 120,000 clones; roughly four fifths occur a single time. The ten largest clones take up 16% of the sample.

A word on this clone: Its antigen remains undetermined. No clone much larger than this one lies a single base away; base qualities are absent.

The collaborating institutions used their own protocols to collect whole blood in K2EDTA tubes. For TCRbeta analysis, collaborators shipped samples in one of three forms: frozen whole blood, isolated PBMCs, or DNA extracted from either of those sample types. The germline V end is reduced by 0 bases and the J end by 3 bases; junction bases left unmatched: 14. The CDR3 measures 19 amino acids from cysteine to phenylalanine. Only CDR3 DNA is held: 57 bases, read in frame from base 1. Looking up the germline V gene (reference sequence) yields CDR1 LGHDT and CDR2 YNNKEL. The receptor was derived from a woman aged 55-69 years with acute or convalescent COVID-19. The rearranged segments are TRBV3-1 (or the pseudogene TRBV3-2) and TRBJ2-7, with TRBD2 matching 10 junction bases. The material sequenced was peripheral blood. The CDR3 here reads CASSQDPPSGGAIIYEQYF. The nucleotide sequence reads TGTGCCAGCAGCCAAGATCCCCCCAGCGGGGGGGCCATCATCTACGAGCAGTACTTC.